This TCR beta chain was profiled in a study of blood T cell repertoires in COVID-19. Trimming left V 6 bases short and J 8 bases short, with 8 bases between. The germline gives CDR1 MNHEY, CDR2 SVGAGI. The CDR3 consists of 11 residues. Sequencing was performed with immunoSEQ multiplex PCR; in TCRdb, only in-frame clones are kept and a portion is missing. There are 250,000 or so clones in the sample; about 79% occur only once, and approximately 2% lies in the top ten. Sample: peripheral blood. The TCR originated in a man aged 40-49 years who had recovered from COVID-19. The chain has TRBV6-5 and TRBJ2-4, with D possibly being TRBD2 (6 bases). The CDR3 DNA is TGTGCCAGCAGCCCGGGGGACATTCAGTACTTC. Translating gives CASSPGDIQYF.